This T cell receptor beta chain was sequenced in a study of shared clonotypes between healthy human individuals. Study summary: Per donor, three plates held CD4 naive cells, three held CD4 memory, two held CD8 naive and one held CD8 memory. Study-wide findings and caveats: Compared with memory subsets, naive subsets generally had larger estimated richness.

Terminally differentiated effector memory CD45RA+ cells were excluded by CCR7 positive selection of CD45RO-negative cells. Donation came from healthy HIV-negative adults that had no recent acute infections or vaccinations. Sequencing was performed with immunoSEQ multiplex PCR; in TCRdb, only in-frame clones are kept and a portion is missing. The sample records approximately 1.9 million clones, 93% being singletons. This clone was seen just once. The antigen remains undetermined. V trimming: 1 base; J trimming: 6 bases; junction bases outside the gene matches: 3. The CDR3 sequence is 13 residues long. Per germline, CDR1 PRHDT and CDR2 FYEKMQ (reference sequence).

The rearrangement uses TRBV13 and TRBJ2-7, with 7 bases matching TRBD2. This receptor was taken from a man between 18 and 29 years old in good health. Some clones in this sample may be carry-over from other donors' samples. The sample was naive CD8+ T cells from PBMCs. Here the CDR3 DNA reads TGTGCCAGCAGCTTAGACACGGGGGGCGAGCAGTACTTC. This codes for CASSLDTGGEQYF.